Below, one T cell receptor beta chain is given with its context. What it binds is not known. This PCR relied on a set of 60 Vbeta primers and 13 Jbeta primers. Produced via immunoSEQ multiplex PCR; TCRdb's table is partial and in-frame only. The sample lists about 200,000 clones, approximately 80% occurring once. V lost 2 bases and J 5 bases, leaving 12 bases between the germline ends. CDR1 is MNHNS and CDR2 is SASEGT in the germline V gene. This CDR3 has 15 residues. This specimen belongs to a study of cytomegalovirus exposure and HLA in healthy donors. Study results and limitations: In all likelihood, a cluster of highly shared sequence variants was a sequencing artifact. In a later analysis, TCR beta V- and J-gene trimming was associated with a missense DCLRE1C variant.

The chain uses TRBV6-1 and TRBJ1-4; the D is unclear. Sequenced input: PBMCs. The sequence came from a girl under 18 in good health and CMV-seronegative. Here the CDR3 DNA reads TGTGCCAGCAGTGAATTAGGCAGGTTGAATGAAAAACTGTTTTTT. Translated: CASSELGRLNEKLFF.